This TCR beta chain was retrieved from a study of T cell responses to AZD1222 COVID-19 vaccine (dated by TCRdb to about 2021). About the study as a whole: AZD1222 recipients given second doses at about 4 weeks or at about 12 weeks were pooled, since spike-specific TCR depth and breadth were not found to differ between the two schedules. TCR sequencing covered more than 230 trial participants: 207 given two doses of AZD1222 and approximately 25 given two doses of MenACWY control vaccine. Trial participants were enrolled by age into 18-55, 56-69 and 70-plus year subgroups, with roughly 160, 29 and 62 TCR-sequenced participants respectively.

The intended sense of this specimen's time point label: baseline before first vaccination. The vaccinee samples were drawn from two UK trials, COV001 and COV002, one of which was a single-blind randomized controlled phase 2/3 trial testing AZD1222 (ChAdOx1 nCoV-19) in healthy adults. For TCRbeta chain sequencing, PBMC samples from trial participants were taken at day 0 and at day 28 after the second dose. General conclusions and limits of the study: Only five to seven AZD1222 recipients were SARS-CoV-2 seropositive at baseline, limiting conclusions about previously exposed vaccinees. Participants were mostly white British and included more females than males, and it was suggested by the authors that clonal diversity may have been underestimated. Epitopes outside the regions mutated in the B.1.351 and B.1.1.7 variants were reportedly recognized by nearly half of the unique spike-specific TCRs. Because no samples from the day 14 peak response were available, repertoires could be characterized only after the peak T cell response. Vaccine-associated CD4 TCRs spanned the whole spike protein, with dominant responses in regions 160-218 and 743-854. Spike-specific TCR breadth and depth rose significantly after two AZD1222 doses compared with day 0 and with MenACWY recipients. In the small 56-69-year group, the increase in depth fell short of significance, most likely because of low power.

The CDR3 goes from the cysteine to the phenylalanine over 15 residues. Only the CDR3 portion is preserved as DNA: 45 bases, with reading frame beginning at the first base. CDR1 and CDR2 are drawn from the germline V gene: MDHEN, SYDVKM. V is trimmed back by 7 bases and J by 4 bases, and the junction contains 12 bases that no gene match accounts for. The CDR3 regions of human TCRbeta chains were analyzed by immunosequencing. The paper's data handling went like this. TCRs in the repertoires were compared against a reference library of SARS-CoV-2-specific TCRs that had been generated with the MIRA antigen-specificity platform. Breadth was defined as the fraction of unique TCRs that were SARS-CoV-2-associated, and depth was defined as the fraction of total T cells that were SARS-CoV-2-associated. Using the MIRA data, each spike-specific TCR was assigned both to the spike region to which the TCR was reactive and to a CD4 or CD8 class. Log10-transformed breadth and depth values were compared by one-way ANOVA with Sidak's multiple comparisons tests. Here the immuneACCESS table is served through TCRdb, limited to in-frame sequences with V and J called. Missing clones are a known gap in these copies; in checked studies unresolved V genes cover under half, and the rest lacks a known reason. The D gene and trimming were derived from the DNA, and the V and J assignments and clone size from that table. For this sample there are 200,000 or so clones; around 94% appear just once. More than 9% of the sample comes from the top ten.

Regarding this clone: The clone's antigen remains unknown. Base-call qualities are not available, and no considerably larger clone is one nucleotide away.

The sequencing used peripheral blood, collected on day 0 of AZD1222 vaccination. The rearranged chain carries TRBV28 and TRBJ2-5; 7 of the junction bases match TRBD1. The receptor comes from an adult in good health. The nucleotide sequence is given as TGTGCCAGCAATGACCCACAGGGGTTTGGAGAGACCCAGTACTTC. This gives the protein CASNDPQGFGETQYF.